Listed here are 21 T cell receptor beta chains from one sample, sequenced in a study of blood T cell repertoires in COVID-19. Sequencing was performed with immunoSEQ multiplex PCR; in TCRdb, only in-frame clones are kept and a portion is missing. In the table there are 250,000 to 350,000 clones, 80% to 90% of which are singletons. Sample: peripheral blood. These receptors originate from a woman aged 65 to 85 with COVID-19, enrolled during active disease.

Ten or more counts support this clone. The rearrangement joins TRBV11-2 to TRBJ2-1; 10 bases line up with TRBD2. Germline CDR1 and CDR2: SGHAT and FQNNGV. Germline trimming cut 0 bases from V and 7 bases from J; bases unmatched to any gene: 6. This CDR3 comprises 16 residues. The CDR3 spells CASSLDFSGGLNEQFF. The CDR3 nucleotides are TGTGCCAGCAGCTTAGATTTTAGCGGGGGGTTGAATGAGCAGTTCTTC.

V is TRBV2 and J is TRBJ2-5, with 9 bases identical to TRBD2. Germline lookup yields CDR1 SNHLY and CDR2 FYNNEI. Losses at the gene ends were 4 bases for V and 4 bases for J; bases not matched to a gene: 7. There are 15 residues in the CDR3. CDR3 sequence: CASSGRLAGRETQYF. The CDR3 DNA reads TGTGCCAGCAGTGGGCGTCTAGCGGGGCGAGAGACCCAGTACTTC.

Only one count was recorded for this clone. In DNA, the CDR3 is TGTGCCAGCAGCCGGGACAGGGTAAATGAGCAGTTCTTC. As protein: CASSRDRVNEQFF. The chain carries TRBV13 and TRBJ2-1; 9 bases align to TRBD1. With 5 bases clipped from V and 7 bases from J, the junction kept 3 bases outside the gene matches. From germline, CDR1 is PRHDT and CDR2 FYEKMQ (reference sequence). This CDR3 spans 13 amino acids.

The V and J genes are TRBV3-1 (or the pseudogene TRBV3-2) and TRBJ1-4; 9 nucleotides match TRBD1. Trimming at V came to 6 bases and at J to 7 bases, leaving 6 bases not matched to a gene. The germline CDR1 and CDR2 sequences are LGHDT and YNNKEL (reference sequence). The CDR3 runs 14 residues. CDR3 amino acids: CASSPGTGPEKLFF. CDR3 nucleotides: TGTGCCAGCAGTCCAGGGACAGGGCCTGAAAAACTGTTTTTT.

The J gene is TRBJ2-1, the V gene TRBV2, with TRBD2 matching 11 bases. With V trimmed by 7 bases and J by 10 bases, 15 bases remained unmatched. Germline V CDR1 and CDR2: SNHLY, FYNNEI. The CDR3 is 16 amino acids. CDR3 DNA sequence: TGTGCCAGCACCCAGGGTCTAGCGGGGGGTTCAGGAGAGCAGTTCTTC. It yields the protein CASTQGLAGGSGEQFF.

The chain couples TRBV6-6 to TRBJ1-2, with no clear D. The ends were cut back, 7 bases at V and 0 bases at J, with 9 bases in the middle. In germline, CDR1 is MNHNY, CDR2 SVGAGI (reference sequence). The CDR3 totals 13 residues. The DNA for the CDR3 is TGTGCCAGCAAGAGGTCAGCTAACTATGGCTACACCTTC. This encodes CASKRSANYGYTF.

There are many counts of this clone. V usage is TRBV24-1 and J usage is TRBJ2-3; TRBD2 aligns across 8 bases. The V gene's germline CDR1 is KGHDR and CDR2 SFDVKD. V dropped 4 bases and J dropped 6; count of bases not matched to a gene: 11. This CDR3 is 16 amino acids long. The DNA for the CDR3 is TGTGCCACCAGTGAGCCCGGGACTAGGGGGTCGGATACGCAGTATTTT. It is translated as CATSEPGTRGSDTQYF.

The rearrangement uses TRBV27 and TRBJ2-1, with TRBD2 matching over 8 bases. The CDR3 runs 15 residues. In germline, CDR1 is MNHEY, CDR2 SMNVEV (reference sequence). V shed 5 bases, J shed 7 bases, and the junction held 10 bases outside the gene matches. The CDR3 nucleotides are TGTGCCAGCAGTCCGATATTAGCGGGGCGGAATGAGCAGTTCTTC. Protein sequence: CASSPILAGRNEQFF.

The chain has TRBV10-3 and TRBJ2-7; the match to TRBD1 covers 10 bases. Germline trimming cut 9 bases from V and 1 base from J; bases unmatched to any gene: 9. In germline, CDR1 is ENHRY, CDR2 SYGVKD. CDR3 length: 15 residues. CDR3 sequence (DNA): TGTGCCATTGAATCCGGGACAGGGGCGTCCTACGAGCAGTACTTC. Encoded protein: CAIESGTGASYEQYF.

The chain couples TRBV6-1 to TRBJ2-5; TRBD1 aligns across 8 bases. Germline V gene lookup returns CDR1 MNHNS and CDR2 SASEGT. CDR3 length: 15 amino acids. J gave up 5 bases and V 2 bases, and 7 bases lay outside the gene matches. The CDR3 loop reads CASSEFGQGKETQYF. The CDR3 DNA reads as TGTGCCAGCAGTGAATTTGGACAGGGAAAGGAGACCCAGTACTTC.

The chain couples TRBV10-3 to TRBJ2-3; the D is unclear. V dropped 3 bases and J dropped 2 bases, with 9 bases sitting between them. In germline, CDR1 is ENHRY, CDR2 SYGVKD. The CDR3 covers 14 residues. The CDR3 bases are TGTGCCATCAGTGAATCGGGTATCACAGATACGCAGTATTTT. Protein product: CAISESGITDTQYF.

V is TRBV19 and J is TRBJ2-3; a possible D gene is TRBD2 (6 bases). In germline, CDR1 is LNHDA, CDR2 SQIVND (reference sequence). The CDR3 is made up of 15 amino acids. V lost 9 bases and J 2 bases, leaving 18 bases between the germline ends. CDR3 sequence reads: CASELSGSSTDTQYF. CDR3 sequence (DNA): TGTGCCAGCGAGCTTAGCGGATCTTCCACAGATACGCAGTATTTT.

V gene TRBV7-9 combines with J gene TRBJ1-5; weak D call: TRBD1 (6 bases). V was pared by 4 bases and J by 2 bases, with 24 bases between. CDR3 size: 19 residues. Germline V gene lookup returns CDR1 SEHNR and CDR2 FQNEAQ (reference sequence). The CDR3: CASSSGDGRGSIGNQPQHF. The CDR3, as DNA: TGTGCCAGCAGCTCAGGGGACGGGCGTGGGTCTATAGGCAATCAGCCCCAGCATTTT. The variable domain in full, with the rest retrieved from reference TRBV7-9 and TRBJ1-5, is DTGVSQNPRHKITKRGQNVTFRCDPISEHNRLYWYRQTLGQGPEFLTYFQNEAQLEKSRLLSDRFSAERPKGSFSTLEIQRTEQGDSAMYLCASSSGDGRGSIGNQPQHFGDGTRLSIL.

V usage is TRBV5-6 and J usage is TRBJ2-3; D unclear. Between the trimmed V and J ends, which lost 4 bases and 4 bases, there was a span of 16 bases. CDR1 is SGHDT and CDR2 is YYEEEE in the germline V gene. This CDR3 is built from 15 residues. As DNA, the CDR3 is TGTGCCAGCAGCAGAGCTAGTTCGGTGCCAGATACGCAGTATTTT. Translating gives CASSRASSVPDTQYF.

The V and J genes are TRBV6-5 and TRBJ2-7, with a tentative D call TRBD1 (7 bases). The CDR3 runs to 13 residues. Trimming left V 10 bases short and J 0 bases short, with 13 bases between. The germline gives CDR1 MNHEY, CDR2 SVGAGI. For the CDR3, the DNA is TGTGCCACGGCGGGACAGAGCTCCTACGAGCAGTACTTC. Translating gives CATAGQSSYEQYF.

Written as DNA, the CDR3 is TGTGCCAGCAGCCACCATCAGGGGCCGGGAGAGACCCAGTACTTC. It is translated as CASSHHQGPGETQYF. V usage is TRBV11-2 and J usage is TRBJ2-5, with D perhaps TRBD1 (6 bases). This CDR3 spans 15 amino acids. Germline V lookup: CDR1 SGHAT, CDR2 FQNNGV. V dropped 5 bases and J dropped 4 bases, with 17 bases sitting between them.

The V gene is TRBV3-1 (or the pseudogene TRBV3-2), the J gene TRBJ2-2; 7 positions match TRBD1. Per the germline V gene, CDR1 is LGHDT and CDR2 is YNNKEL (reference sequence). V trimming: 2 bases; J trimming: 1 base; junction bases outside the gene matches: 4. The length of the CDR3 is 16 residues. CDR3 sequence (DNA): TGTGCCAGCAGCCAAAGTCGGACAGGGAACACCGGGGAGCTGTTTTTT. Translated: CASSQSRTGNTGELFF.

CDR3 sequence reads: CASRGGQVNSPLHF. As DNA, the CDR3 is TGTGCCAGCAGGGGTGGACAGGTAAATTCACCCCTCCACTTT. This chain joins TRBV7-9 and TRBJ1-6, with TRBD1 identical over 7 bases. V shed 6 bases and J 7 bases; nucleotides not matched to a gene: 6. CDR3 length: 14 residues. Germline V gene sequence: CDR1 SEHNR, CDR2 FQNEAQ (reference sequence).

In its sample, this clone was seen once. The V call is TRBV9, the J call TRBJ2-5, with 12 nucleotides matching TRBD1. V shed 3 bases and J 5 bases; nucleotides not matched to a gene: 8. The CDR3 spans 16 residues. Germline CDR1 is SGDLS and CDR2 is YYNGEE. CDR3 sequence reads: CASSAGDRGLGETQYF. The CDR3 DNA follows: TGTGCCAGCAGCGCGGGGGACAGGGGGCTCGGGGAGACCCAGTACTTC.

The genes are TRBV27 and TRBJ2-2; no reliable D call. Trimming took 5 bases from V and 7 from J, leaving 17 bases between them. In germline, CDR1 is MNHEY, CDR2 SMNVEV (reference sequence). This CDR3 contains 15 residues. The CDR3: CASSRTEVMSGELFF. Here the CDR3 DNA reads TGTGCCAGCAGTCGAACTGAAGTAATGAGCGGGGAGCTGTTTTTT.

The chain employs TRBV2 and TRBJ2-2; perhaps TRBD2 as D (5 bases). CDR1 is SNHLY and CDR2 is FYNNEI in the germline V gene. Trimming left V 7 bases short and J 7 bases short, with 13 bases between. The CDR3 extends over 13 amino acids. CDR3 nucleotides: TGTGCCAGCATAAAGCAAGAGGGCGGGGAGCTGTTTTTT. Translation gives CASIKQEGGELFF.